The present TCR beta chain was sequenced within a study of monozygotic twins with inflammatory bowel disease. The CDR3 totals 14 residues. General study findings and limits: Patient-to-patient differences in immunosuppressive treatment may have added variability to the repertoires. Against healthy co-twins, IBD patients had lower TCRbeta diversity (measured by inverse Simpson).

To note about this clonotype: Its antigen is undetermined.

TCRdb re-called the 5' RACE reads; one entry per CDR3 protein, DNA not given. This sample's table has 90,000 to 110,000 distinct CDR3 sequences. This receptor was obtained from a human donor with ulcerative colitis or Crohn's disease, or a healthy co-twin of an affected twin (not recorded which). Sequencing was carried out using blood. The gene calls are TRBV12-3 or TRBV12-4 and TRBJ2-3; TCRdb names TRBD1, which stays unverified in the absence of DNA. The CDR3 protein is CASSWTGGRDTQYF.